The clone carrying this T cell receptor beta chain was seen more than once but under ten times. The antigen is undetermined. This specimen comes from a study of cytomegalovirus exposure and HLA in healthy donors. The V and J ends lost 5 bases and 1 base respectively, with 14 bases between them. There are 15 residues in the CDR3. Germline values: CDR1 SEHNR, CDR2 FQNEAQ (reference sequence). Points from the study as a whole: Likely technical artifact: a cluster of highly shared sequence variants. Association with HLA alleles at 0.05 false discovery rate was found for around 15,000 TCR beta sequences in a later analysis.

The PCR made use of 60 Vbeta and 13 Jbeta primers. Repertoires were generated with immunoSEQ multiplex PCR, while TCRdb's copy carries only in-frame clones and drops some. The data contain 130,000 or so clones, just under 80% of them singletons. The sequenced sample consisted of PBMCs. The genes are TRBV7-9 and TRBJ1-1; weak D call: TRBD1 (6 bases). This TCR was sampled from a man under 40 in good health and CMV-seronegative. The CDR3 loop reads CASSVLRDKNTEAFF. CDR3 DNA: TGTGCCAGCAGCGTACTCCGGGACAAGAACACTGAAGCTTTCTTT.